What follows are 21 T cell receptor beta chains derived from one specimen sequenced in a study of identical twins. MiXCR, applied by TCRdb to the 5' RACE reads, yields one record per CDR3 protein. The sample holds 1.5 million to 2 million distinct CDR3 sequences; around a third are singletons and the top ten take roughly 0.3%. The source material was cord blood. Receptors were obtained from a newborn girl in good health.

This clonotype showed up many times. The CDR3 DNA reads as TGTGCCAGCAGCCCGCCGGGCGGAAACATTCAGTACTTC. Its translation: CASSPPGGNIQYF. V is TRBV28 and J is TRBJ2-4; no reliable D call. Germline V gene data show CDR1 as MDHEN and CDR2 as SYDVKM. The CDR3 is 13 residues long. Trimming shortened V by 6 bases and J by 6 bases, and 12 bases separated the two germline ends.

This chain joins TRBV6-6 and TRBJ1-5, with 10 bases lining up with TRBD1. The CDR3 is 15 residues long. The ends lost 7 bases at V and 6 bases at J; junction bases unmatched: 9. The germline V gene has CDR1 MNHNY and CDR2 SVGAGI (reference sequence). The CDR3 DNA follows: TGTGCCAGCACCCTGGACAGGGGGGGTGGTCAGCCCCAGCATTTT. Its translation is CASTLDRGGGQPQHF.

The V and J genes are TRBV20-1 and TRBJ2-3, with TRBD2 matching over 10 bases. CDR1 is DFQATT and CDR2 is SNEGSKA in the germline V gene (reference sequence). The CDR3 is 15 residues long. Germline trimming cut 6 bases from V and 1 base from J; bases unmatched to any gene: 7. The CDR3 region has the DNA TGCAGTGCCAAGCGCGGACTAGCGGGCACAGATACGCAGTATTTT. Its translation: CSAKRGLAGTDTQYF.

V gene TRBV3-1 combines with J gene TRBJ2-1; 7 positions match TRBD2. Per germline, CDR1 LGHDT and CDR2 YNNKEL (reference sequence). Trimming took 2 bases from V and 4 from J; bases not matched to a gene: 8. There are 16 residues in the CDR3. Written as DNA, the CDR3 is TGTGCCAGCAGCCAAAGAGGGACTACCGTTTACAATGAGCAGTTCTTC. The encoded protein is CASSQRGTTVYNEQFF.

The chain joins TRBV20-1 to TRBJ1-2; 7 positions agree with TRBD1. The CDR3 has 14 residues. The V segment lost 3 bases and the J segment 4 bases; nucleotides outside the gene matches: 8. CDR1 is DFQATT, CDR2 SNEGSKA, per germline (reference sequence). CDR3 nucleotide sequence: TGCAGTGCTAGCCGACAGGGCGGGAGCTATGGCTACACCTTC. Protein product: CSASRQGGSYGYTF.

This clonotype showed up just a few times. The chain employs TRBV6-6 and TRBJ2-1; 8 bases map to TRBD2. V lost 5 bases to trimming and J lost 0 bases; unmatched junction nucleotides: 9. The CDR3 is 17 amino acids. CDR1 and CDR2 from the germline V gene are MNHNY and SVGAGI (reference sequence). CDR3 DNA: TGTGCCAGCAGTACTACTGGACTAGCCCTCTCCTACAATGAGCAGTTCTTC. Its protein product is CASSTTGLALSYNEQFF.

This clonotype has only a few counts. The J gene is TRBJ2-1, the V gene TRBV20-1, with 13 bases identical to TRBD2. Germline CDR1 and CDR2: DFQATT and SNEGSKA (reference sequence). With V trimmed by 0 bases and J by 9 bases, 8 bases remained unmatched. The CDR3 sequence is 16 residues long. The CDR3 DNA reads TGCAGTGCTAGAGATCAACTAGCGGGGGGGCTAGGTGAGCAGTTCTTC. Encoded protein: CSARDQLAGGLGEQFF.

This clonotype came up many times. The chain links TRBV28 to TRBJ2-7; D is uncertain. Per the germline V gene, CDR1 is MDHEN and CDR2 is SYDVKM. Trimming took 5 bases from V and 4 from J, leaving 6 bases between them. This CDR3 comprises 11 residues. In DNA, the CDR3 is TGTGCCAGCAGTCCCCAGTACGAGCAGTACTTC. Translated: CASSPQYEQYF. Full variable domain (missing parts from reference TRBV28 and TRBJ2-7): DVKVTQSSRYLVKRTGEKVFLECVQDMDHENMFWYRQDPGLGLRLIYFSYDVKMKEKGDIPEGYSVSREKKERFSLILESASTNQTSMYLCASSPQYEQYFGPGTRLTVT.

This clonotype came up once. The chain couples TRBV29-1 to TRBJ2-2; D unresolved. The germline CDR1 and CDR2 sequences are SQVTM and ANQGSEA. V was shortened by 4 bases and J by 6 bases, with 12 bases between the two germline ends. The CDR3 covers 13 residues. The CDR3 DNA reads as TGCAGCGTTGTCTTAGAGGTTGCCGGGGAGCTGTTTTTT. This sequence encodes CSVVLEVAGELFF.

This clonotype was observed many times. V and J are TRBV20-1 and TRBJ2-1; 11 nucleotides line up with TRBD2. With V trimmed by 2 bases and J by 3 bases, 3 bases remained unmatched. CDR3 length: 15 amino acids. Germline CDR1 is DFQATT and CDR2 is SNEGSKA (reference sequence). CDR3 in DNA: TGCAGTGCTAGACCCGGGACTAGCGGCTACAATGAGCAGTTCTTC. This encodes CSARPGTSGYNEQFF.

Here the CDR3 reads CASSWGLATSTDTQYF. CDR3 bases: TGCGCCAGCAGCTGGGGACTAGCGACAAGCACAGATACGCAGTATTTT. The rearrangement links TRBV5-1 to TRBJ2-3; 10 nucleotides align to TRBD2. This CDR3 has 16 residues. The germline CDR1 and CDR2 sequences are SGHRS and YFSETQ. J was trimmed by 0 bases and V by 3 bases; bases with no gene match: 4.

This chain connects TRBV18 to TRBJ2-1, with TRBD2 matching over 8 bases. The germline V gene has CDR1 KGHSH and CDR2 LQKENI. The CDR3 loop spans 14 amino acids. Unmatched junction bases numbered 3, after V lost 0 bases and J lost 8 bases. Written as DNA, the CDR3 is TGTGCCAGCTCACCACCTAGCGGGGTCTATGAGCAGTTCTTC. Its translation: CASSPPSGVYEQFF.

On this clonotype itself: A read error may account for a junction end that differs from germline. The chain's CDR3 is CASSFGTTTTDTRYF. CDR3 coding DNA: TGTGCCAGCAGTTTTGGGACTACCACCACAGATACGCGGTATTTT. The chain links TRBV12-3 or TRBV12-4 to TRBJ2-3; the match to TRBD2 covers 7 bases. CDR3 size: 15 residues.

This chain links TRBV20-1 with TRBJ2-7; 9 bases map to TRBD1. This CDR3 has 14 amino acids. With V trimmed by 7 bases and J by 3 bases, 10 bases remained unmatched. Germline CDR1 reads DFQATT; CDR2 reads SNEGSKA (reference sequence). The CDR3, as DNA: TGCAGTGAGGGGACAGGGAAGAGCTACTACGAGCAGTACTTC. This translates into CSEGTGKSYYEQYF.

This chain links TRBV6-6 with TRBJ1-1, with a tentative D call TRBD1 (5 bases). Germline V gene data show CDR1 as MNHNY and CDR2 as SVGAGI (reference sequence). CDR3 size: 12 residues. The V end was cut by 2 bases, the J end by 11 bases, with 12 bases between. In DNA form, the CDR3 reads TGTGCCAGCAGTTACGGGGGTGGGGATGCTTTCTTT. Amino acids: CASSYGGGDAFF.

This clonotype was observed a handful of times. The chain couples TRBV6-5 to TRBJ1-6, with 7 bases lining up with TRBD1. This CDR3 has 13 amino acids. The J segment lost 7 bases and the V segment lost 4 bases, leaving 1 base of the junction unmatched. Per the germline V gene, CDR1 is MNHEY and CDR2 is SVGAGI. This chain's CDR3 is CASSSQGNSPLHF. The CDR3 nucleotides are TGTGCCAGCAGTTCACAGGGGAATTCACCCCTCCACTTT.

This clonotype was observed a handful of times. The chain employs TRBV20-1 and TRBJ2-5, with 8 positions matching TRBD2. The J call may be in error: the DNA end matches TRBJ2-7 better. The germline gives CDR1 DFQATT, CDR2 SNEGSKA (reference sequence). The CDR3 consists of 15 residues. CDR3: CSARDVAGGGYEQYF. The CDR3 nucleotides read TGCAGTGCTAGAGATGTGGCGGGAGGCGGCTACGAGCAGTACTTC.

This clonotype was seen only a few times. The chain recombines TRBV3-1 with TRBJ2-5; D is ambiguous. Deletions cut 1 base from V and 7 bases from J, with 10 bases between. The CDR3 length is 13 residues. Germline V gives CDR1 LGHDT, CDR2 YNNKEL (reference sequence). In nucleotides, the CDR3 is TGTGCCAGCAGCCAAGGTCCTGGCGGGACCCAGTACTTC. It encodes CASSQGPGGTQYF.

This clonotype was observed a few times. In DNA form, the CDR3 reads TGTGCCAGCAGTTCTGCGGGGCGAGATACGCAGTATTTT. Translating gives CASSSAGRDTQYF. The chain links TRBV6-5 to TRBJ2-3, with D possibly TRBD2 on 6 matching bases. The ends were cut back, 4 bases at V and 5 bases at J, with 10 bases in the middle. Germline assignment: CDR1 MNHEY and CDR2 SVGAGI. The CDR3 spans 13 residues.

In nucleotides, the CDR3 is TGCGCCAGCAGGAGACAGGGCGGCAATCAGCCCCAGCATTTT. Translated: CASRRQGGNQPQHF. This sequence joins TRBV10-2 and TRBJ1-5; 7 bases match TRBD1. Germline lookup yields CDR1 WSHSY and CDR2 SAAADI. The CDR3 covers 14 residues. Trimming cost V 6 bases and J 2 bases; bases outside gene matches: 4.

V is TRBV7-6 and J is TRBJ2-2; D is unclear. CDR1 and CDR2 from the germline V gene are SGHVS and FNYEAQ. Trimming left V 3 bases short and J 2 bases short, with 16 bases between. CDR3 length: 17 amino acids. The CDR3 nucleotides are TGTGCCAGCAGCTTTTCTCTAAAATGGGGAAACACCGGGGAGCTGTTTTTT. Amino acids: CASSFSLKWGNTGELFF.